Listed here is a single T cell receptor beta chain. This sequence may be a read error, since a much larger clone differs from it by one base. Per germline, CDR1 MNHNS and CDR2 SASEGT. This CDR3 is 15 amino acids long. A modified ARM-PCR protocol with three rounds of nested PCR amplified TCRbeta. MiXCR, run by TCRdb on the multiplex PCR reads, gives a single entry per CDR3 protein. The table lists tens of thousands of distinct CDR3 sequences, about four fifths of them singletons, with 51% in the top ten. This entry is derived from a study of tumor and adjacent non-tumor tissue in lung cancer. This sample's RNA came from whole unsorted tissue. The normal lung tissue was taken more than 3 cm from the tumor edge.

Sequencing was carried out using distant non-tumor lung tissue. The V call is TRBV6-1, the J call TRBJ2-5, with a possible D match to TRBD2 (5 bases). This TCR was recovered from a man between 60 and 75 years old with non-small cell lung cancer. CDR3 sequence reads: CASSPLAGSQETHYF. The DNA for the CDR3 is TGTGCCAGCAGCCCCCTCGCGGGTTCGCAAGAGACCCATTACTTC.